This passage covers 7 T cell receptor beta chains from one sample sequenced in a study of shared clonotypes between healthy human individuals. Using immunoSEQ multiplex PCR, the repertoire was profiled, and TCRdb retains in-frame clones only, with some absent. This table has around 700,000 clones, about 78% appearing once. Sequencing was carried out using memory CD4+ T cells sorted from blood. The subset: CD45RA-negative fraction. These receptors originate from a woman aged 25 to 39 in good health.

This clone was counted between two and nine times. The junction departs from germline at one end; a sequencing error may be responsible. V usage is TRBV5-1 and J usage is TRBJ2-5; 10 bases are shared with TRBD2. This CDR3 is built from 15 residues. From germline, CDR1 is SGHRS and CDR2 YFSETQ. CDR3 region: CASSWTSGDQGTQYF. CDR3 coding DNA: TGCGCCAGCAGTTGGACTAGCGGAGATCAAGGGACCCAGTACTTC.

This clone was recorded many times. Other DNA variants within this sample encode the same CDR3. The rearrangement joins TRBV6-4 to TRBJ1-1, with 8 bases fitting TRBD1. V was pared by 4 bases and J by 3 bases, with 1 base of the junction left unmatched. This CDR3 has 13 residues. Germline values: CDR1 MRHNA, CDR2 SNTAGT. The CDR3: CASSADRDTEAFF. The CDR3 nucleotides read TGTGCCAGCAGTGCGGACAGGGACACTGAAGCTTTCTTT.

The chain carries TRBV4-2 and TRBJ2-1; D call uncertain. This CDR3 has 15 amino acids. CDR1 is LGHNA, CDR2 YNFKEQ, per germline. V was cut by 0 bases and J by 4 bases, with 10 bases left in between. The CDR3 loop is CASSQDLPFYNEQFF. The CDR3, as DNA: TGTGCCAGCAGCCAAGACCTACCATTTTACAATGAGCAGTTCTTC.

V usage is TRBV6-6 and J usage is TRBJ1-2, with no clear D. The germline V gene has CDR1 MNHNY and CDR2 SVGAGI (reference sequence). The CDR3 has 14 amino acids. V was shortened by 4 bases and J by 3 bases, with 12 bases between the two germline ends. The CDR3 sequence: CASSFPQKDYGYTF. DNA of the CDR3: TGTGCCAGCAGTTTCCCACAAAAAGACTATGGCTACACCTTC.

The chain recombines TRBV28 with TRBJ2-1; 9 positions agree with TRBD1. J lost 2 bases, V lost 6 bases, and 2 bases had no gene match. The germline V gene encodes CDR1 MDHEN and CDR2 SYDVKM. This CDR3 region has 14 residues. The CDR3 reads CASRRTGAYNEQFF. The CDR3 DNA sequence: TGTGCCAGCAGAAGGACAGGGGCCTACAATGAGCAGTTCTTC.

This clone was counted many times. The V gene is TRBV27, the J gene TRBJ2-7; TRBD1 aligns across 7 bases. Germline CDR1 reads MNHEY; CDR2 reads SMNVEV (reference sequence). This CDR3 contains 15 residues. The ends lost 2 bases at V and 3 bases at J; junction bases unmatched: 7. Here the CDR3 DNA reads TGTGCCAGCAGTTTAACCGCGACAGGGAACTACGAGCAGTACTTC. Translating it yields CASSLTATGNYEQYF.

This sequence joins TRBV4-1 and TRBJ2-3, with 9 positions matching TRBD2. CDR3 length equals 13 residues. Germline CDR1 is MGHRA and CDR2 is YSYEKL. J lost 8 bases, V lost 2 bases, and 2 bases had no gene match. CDR3 in amino acids: CASSQLAGVTQYF. The CDR3 nucleotides read TGCGCCAGCAGCCAATTAGCGGGGGTTACGCAGTATTTT.